The sequence of this T cell receptor beta chain was determined in a study of CD8 T cells in Susac syndrome (dated 2019 in TCRdb). In terms of the full investigation: Of the Susac syndrome patients who were sequenced, over five had clinically active disease and 8 or 9 were in clinical remission. Clonality of the CD8+ T cell repertoire was compared between around 13 healthy donors, about 14 Susac syndrome patients and fewer than 16 multiple sclerosis patients. At the time of blood withdrawal, Susac syndrome patients were either therapy-naive, taking corticosteroids (with some also receiving IVIg), or on IVIg alone. Repertoire sequencing was used to test whether CD8+ T cell activation and differentiation in Susac syndrome was antigen driven.

RNA was extracted using the RNeasy kit, and about 0.5 to 1 microgram was reverse transcribed with random hexamers. TCR beta CDR3 regions were amplified with the immunoSEQ multiplex PCR assay covering 54 Vbeta and 13 Jbeta segments. PCR amplification bias was corrected by using a synthetic template baseline for primer optimization and computational correction. In the original analysis: Reads were annotated to V, D and J genes per IMGT and analyzed with immunoSEQ Analyzer, keeping only productive sequences. Clonality was calculated as one minus the Shannon entropy normalized by log2 of the number of productive unique sequences. For each patient and control, public and private clones were evaluated within the 100 most prevalent clones. Clones were defined as Susac-specific if absent from the healthy and MS cohorts, from 1052 published viral clones and from other ImmuneACCESS disease sequences. TCRdb handled the public reads itself, with Q25 trimming in fastp and clone calling in MiXCR, and kept productive beta chains. Records with the same CDR3 protein are collapsed into one entry carrying the most frequent genes and DNA. TCRdb's processing, not the authors' own work, is the source of the V and J calls. Counted in this sample were about 120,000 distinct CDR3 sequences; just under 95% of them appeared once. Around 0.27% of the sample lies in the top ten.

High-throughput TCR beta sequencing profiled peripheral blood CD8+ and CD4+ T cells from healthy donors, Susac syndrome patients and multiple sclerosis patients. The Susac syndrome patients fulfilled recently defined diagnostic criteria for definite or probable disease. CD8+ TEMRA cells were enriched by FACS, while bulk CD8+ and CD4+ T cells were purified by magnetic negative isolation. Blood was drawn into EDTA tubes, processed within 24 hours, and PBMCs were isolated by density gradient centrifugation. PBMCs intended for TCR sequencing were cryopreserved in liquid nitrogen and were subsequently thawed in a 37 degrees C water bath. The sorted or isolated CD4+, CD8+ and CD8+ TEMRA cells had a purity of 90% or higher. As concerns this clonotype: The antigen it recognizes is unknown. No base quality information exists; no much larger clone differs at one position.

The research as a whole found: Some 15 Susac-specific public clones were identified in the total CD8+ repertoire, and 5 or 6 Susac-specific public clones were identified in the CD8+ TEMRA repertoire. The number of individuals in the TCR sequencing and HLA analysis was recognized as being relatively small. Susac syndrome CD8+ repertoires showed clonal expansion, highest in CD8+ TEMRA cells and greater in clinically active than remitting patients.

The TCR originated in a human donor with Susac syndrome. The sequenced sample was CD8+ T cells from PBMCs.

The CDR3 here reads CASSQDGQSYEQYF. The nucleotide sequence is TGTGCCAGCAGCCAAGACGGGCAGTCCTACGAGCAGTACTTC. The V gene is TRBV3-1 and the J gene is TRBJ2-7; the D gene cannot be resolved reliably. V is pared back by 0 bases and J by 1 base, with 7 bases lying between the germline termini. The cysteine opens and the phenylalanine closes a CDR3 of 14 amino acids. The sequence is cut down to CDR3 DNA, 42 bases in frame from base 1. The germline V gene (reference sequence) gives CDR1 as LGHDT and CDR2 as YNNKEL.